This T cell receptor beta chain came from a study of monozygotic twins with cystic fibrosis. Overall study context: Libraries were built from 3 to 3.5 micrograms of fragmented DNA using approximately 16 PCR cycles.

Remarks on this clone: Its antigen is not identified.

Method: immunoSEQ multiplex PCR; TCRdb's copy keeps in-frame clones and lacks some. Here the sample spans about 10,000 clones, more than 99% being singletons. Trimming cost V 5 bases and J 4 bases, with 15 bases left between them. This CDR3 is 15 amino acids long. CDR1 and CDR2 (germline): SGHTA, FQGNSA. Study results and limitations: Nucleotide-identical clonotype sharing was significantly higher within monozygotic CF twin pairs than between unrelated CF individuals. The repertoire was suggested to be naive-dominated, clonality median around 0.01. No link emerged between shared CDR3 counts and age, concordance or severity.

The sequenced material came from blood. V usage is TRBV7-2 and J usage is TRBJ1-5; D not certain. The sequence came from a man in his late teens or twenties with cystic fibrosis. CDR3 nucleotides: TGTGCCAGCAGCATAAACATGTTGGGGAATCAGCCCCAGCATTTT. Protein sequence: CASSINMLGNQPQHF.